Shown below are 25 T cell receptor beta chains from a single sample sequenced in a study of cytomegalovirus exposure and HLA in healthy donors. PCR primers comprised 60 Vbeta and 13 Jbeta primers. Data came from immunoSEQ multiplex PCR; TCRdb stores just in-frame clones and leaves some out. The table shows more than 100,000 clones, with roughly 80% occurring only once. Material for sequencing was PBMCs. The receptors stem from a woman aged 25 to 39 in good health and CMV-seropositive.

This clone was counted only a few times. The chain has TRBV13 and TRBJ2-3; 13 bases agree with TRBD2. Looked up from germline, CDR1 is PRHDT and CDR2 is FYEKMQ (reference sequence). V shed 6 bases, J shed 0 bases, and the junction held 9 bases outside the gene matches. The CDR3 spans 18 residues. The CDR3 sequence: CASRSGTSGVSSTDTQYF. DNA for the CDR3: TGTGCCAGCAGATCCGGGACTAGCGGGGTATCTAGCACAGATACGCAGTATTTT.

The chain uses TRBV9 and TRBJ2-2, with D perhaps TRBD2 (6 bases). The V end was cut by 3 bases, the J end by 4 bases, with 10 bases between. CDR3 length: 14 amino acids. Per the germline V gene, CDR1 is SGDLS and CDR2 is YYNGEE. The CDR3 region is CASSGVAATGELFF. The CDR3 nucleotides read TGTGCCAGCAGCGGTGTAGCGGCCACCGGGGAGCTGTTTTTT.

The chain carries TRBV5-6 and TRBJ2-5, with 7 nucleotides matching TRBD1. The CDR3 sequence is 15 residues long. V trimming: 0 bases; J trimming: 3 bases; junction bases outside the gene matches: 5. Per germline, CDR1 SGHDT and CDR2 YYEEEE. CDR3 in amino acids: CASSLAGTAEETQYF. DNA for the CDR3: TGTGCCAGCAGCTTGGCCGGGACAGCAGAAGAGACCCAGTACTTC.

This rearrangement joins TRBV5-1 to TRBJ1-3, with TRBD1 matching 11 bases. Germline CDR1 and CDR2: SGHRS and YFSETQ. This CDR3 is 17 amino acids long. With V trimmed by 2 bases and J by 0 bases, 4 bases remained unmatched. As DNA, the CDR3 is TGCGCCAGCAGCTTACGGACAGGGGGCCTCTCTGGAAACACCATATATTTT. Its protein is CASSLRTGGLSGNTIYF.

The chain employs TRBV5-1 and TRBJ2-1, with a possible D match to TRBD1 (6 bases). V was cut by 1 base and J by 0 bases, with 11 bases left in between. This CDR3 has 16 amino acids. CDR1 and CDR2 from the germline V gene are SGHRS and YFSETQ. The CDR3 spells CASSLSSGASYNEQFF. For the CDR3, the DNA is TGCGCCAGCAGCTTGTCCTCAGGGGCCTCCTACAATGAGCAGTTCTTC.

This clone was found once. This chain joins TRBV21-1 and TRBJ2-3; TRBD2, as called in the table, went unchecked against the DNA. TRBV21-1 corresponds to a pseudogene. This CDR3 spans 12 amino acids. The CDR3 coding sequence is TGTGCTGGGGGGGCTGGCACAGATACGCAGTATTTT. Protein sequence: CAGGAGTDTQYF.

The chain combines TRBV9 with TRBJ2-1; D is possibly TRBD1 (5 bases). This CDR3 comprises 14 residues. The V and J ends lost 0 bases and 4 bases respectively, with 8 bases between them. Germline V lookup: CDR1 SGDLS, CDR2 YYNGEE. This CDR3 is CASSVGQGYNEQFF. In nucleotides, the CDR3 is TGTGCCAGCAGCGTAGGTCAGGGATACAATGAGCAGTTCTTC.

In DNA, the CDR3 is TGCGCCAGCCCCCGGGGGTACGGACTAGCAGGAGATACGCAGTATTTT. Encoded protein: CASPRGYGLAGDTQYF. This chain links TRBV5-1 with TRBJ2-3; 8 nucleotides line up with TRBD2. The J segment lost 5 bases and the V segment lost 7 bases, leaving 15 bases of the junction unmatched. CDR1 and CDR2 from the germline V gene are SGHRS and YFSETQ. The CDR3 runs to 16 residues.

The chain employs TRBV9 and TRBJ1-2, with D hard to call. CDR1 and CDR2 (germline): SGDLS, YYNGEE. Trimming stripped 4 bases from V and 8 bases from J, with 12 bases between. CDR3 length: 12 amino acids. The CDR3 DNA follows: TGTGCCAGCAGCCCCGGGAGTGGGGGCTACACCTTC. This codes for CASSPGSGGYTF.

This sequence joins TRBV6-6 and TRBJ2-1; TRBD1 is a possible D gene (6 bases). Trimming left V 1 base short and J 4 bases short, with 11 bases between. The CDR3 totals 15 residues. From germline, CDR1 is MNHNY and CDR2 SVGAGI (reference sequence). The CDR3 DNA follows: TGTGCCAGCAGTTACTACCGGGACAAGTACAATGAGCAGTTCTTC. Amino acid sequence: CASSYYRDKYNEQFF.

The chain recombines TRBV9 with TRBJ2-1; no definite D call. The length of the CDR3 is 15 residues. Trimming took 3 bases from V and 8 from J, leaving 18 bases between them. The germline gives CDR1 SGDLS, CDR2 YYNGEE. CDR3 amino acids: CASSGPETAWYEQFF. The CDR3 DNA follows: TGTGCCAGCAGCGGACCGGAGACTGCGTGGTATGAGCAGTTCTTC.

The genes are TRBV5-4 and TRBJ2-3; 9 bases agree with TRBD2. The CDR3 runs to 17 residues. Germline CDR1 is SGHNT and CDR2 is YYREEE (reference sequence). Trimming at V came to 5 bases and at J to 0 bases, leaving 10 bases not matched to a gene. The CDR3 nucleotides read TGTGCCAGCAGTGACACTAGCGGGCGCTCTAGCACAGATACGCAGTATTTT. Amino acids: CASSDTSGRSSTDTQYF.

The chain uses TRBV27 and TRBJ1-5; D is perhaps TRBD1 (6 bases). Germline V gives CDR1 MNHEY, CDR2 SMNVEV (reference sequence). Trimming shortened V by 6 bases and J by 7 bases, and 22 bases separated the two germline ends. The CDR3 runs 16 residues. The DNA for the CDR3 is TGTGCCAGCAGCCTGGTTTATGAACAGGGCCCCCAGCCCCAGCATTTT. This gives the protein CASSLVYEQGPQPQHF.

This rearrangement joins TRBV7-9 to TRBJ1-2; D gene unclear. The CDR3 loop spans 14 amino acids. In germline, CDR1 is SEHNR, CDR2 FQNEAQ (reference sequence). The V gene lost 1 base and the J gene lost 6 bases, with 12 bases spanning the gap. This chain's CDR3 is CASSLDRGSDGYTF. The CDR3 region has the DNA TGTGCCAGCAGCTTAGATCGGGGATCTGATGGCTACACCTTC.

This clone was counted once. The V gene is TRBV5-1, the J gene TRBJ2-7, with TRBD2 matching over 8 bases. V lost 0 bases to trimming and J lost 7 bases; unmatched junction nucleotides: 6. This CDR3 contains 14 residues. Per the germline V gene, CDR1 is SGHRS and CDR2 is YFSETQ. DNA of the CDR3: TGCGCCAGCAGCTTGGGGTCAGCGGGGGTTGAGCAGTACTTC. Translation gives CASSLGSAGVEQYF.

V and J are TRBV28 and TRBJ1-5; D might be TRBD1 (5 bases). Germline loops: CDR1 MDHEN, CDR2 SYDVKM. The CDR3 is 14 amino acids. Trimming cost V 11 bases and J 2 bases, with 16 bases left between them. The CDR3 DNA sequence: TGTGCCTGTCGACCAGGGAGGCGCAATCAGCCCCAGCATTTT. Translation gives CACRPGRRNQPQHF.

The rearrangement uses TRBV7-6 and TRBJ2-6, with a weak D call TRBD2 (6 bases). Germline V gene lookup returns CDR1 SGHVS and CDR2 FNYEAQ. Trimming stripped 1 base from V and 0 bases from J, with 10 bases between. The CDR3 consists of 17 residues. This CDR3 is CASSLGRDYSGANVLTF. DNA of the CDR3: TGTGCCAGCAGCTTAGGGCGGGATTACTCTGGGGCCAACGTCCTGACTTTC. Based on the CDR3 plus reference TRBV7-6 and TRBJ2-6, the full variable domain is GAGVSQSPRYKVTKRGQDVALRCDPISGHVSLYWYRQALGQGPEFLTYFNYEAQQDKSGLPNDRFSAERPEGSISTLTIQRTEQRDSAMYRCASSLGRDYSGANVLTFGAGSRLTVL.

A few counts support this clone. The chain is built from TRBV7-8 and TRBJ2-1, with 11 bases identical to TRBD2. Germline loops: CDR1 SGHVS, CDR2 FQNEAQ. V dropped 5 bases and J dropped 0; count of bases not matched to a gene: 3. The CDR3 covers 16 residues. The CDR3 coding sequence is TGTGCCAGCAGCCCTAGCGGGGGGCTCTCCTACAATGAGCAGTTCTTC. Translation gives CASSPSGGLSYNEQFF.

The rearrangement joins TRBV28 to TRBJ1-5, with 11 bases matching TRBD1. V was pared by 6 bases and J by 6 bases, with 4 bases of the junction left unmatched. The CDR3 is made up of 14 amino acids. CDR1 is MDHEN and CDR2 is SYDVKM in the germline V gene. CDR3 in amino acids: CASRRTGGRQPQHF. The CDR3 DNA reads as TGTGCCAGCAGAAGGACAGGGGGCCGTCAGCCCCAGCATTTT.

The genes are TRBV28 and TRBJ2-4; possibly TRBD1 for D (5 bases). The CDR3 runs 16 residues. The V and J ends lost 5 bases and 1 base respectively, with 15 bases between them. Germline lookup yields CDR1 MDHEN and CDR2 SYDVKM. CDR3 DNA: TGTGCCAGCAGTGCCCAGGGTACGCGGGCCAAAAACATTCAGTACTTC. This sequence encodes CASSAQGTRAKNIQYF.

The table lists this clone with many counts. The chain is built from TRBV30 and TRBJ1-1, with D possibly TRBD1 on 5 matching bases. The CDR3 is 14 amino acids. The germline CDR1 and CDR2 sequences are GTSNPN and SVGIG (reference sequence). Trimming removed 2 bases from V and 5 bases from J, with 15 bases in between. Written as DNA, the CDR3 is TGTGCCTGGAGTTGGGGGGGGTTTATGACTGAAGCTTTCTTT. It is translated as CAWSWGGFMTEAFF.

This clone was observed once. The rearrangement joins TRBV6-1 to TRBJ2-7; TRBD1 matches at 8 bases. Per the germline V gene, CDR1 is MNHNS and CDR2 is SASEGT. V gave up 0 bases and J gave up 4 bases; unmatched junction bases: 5. The CDR3 loop spans 15 amino acids. The CDR3 reads CASSEAGQGPYEQYF. The CDR3 coding sequence is TGTGCCAGCAGTGAAGCTGGACAGGGTCCGTACGAGCAGTACTTC.

The chain employs TRBV5-1 and TRBJ2-1; 14 bases fit TRBD2. Germline CDR1 is SGHRS and CDR2 is YFSETQ. J lost 8 bases, V lost 4 bases, and 8 bases had no gene match. The CDR3 has 16 amino acids. The CDR3 reads CASSGRSGLAGDEQFF. CDR3 sequence (DNA): TGCGCCAGCAGCGGGAGATCGGGACTAGCGGGGGATGAGCAGTTCTTC.

The chain uses TRBV4-1 and TRBJ1-2, with D perhaps matching TRBD1 (6 bases). The V gene's germline CDR1 is MGHRA and CDR2 YSYEKL. V lost 2 bases and J lost 8, with 24 bases in between. This CDR3 has 17 amino acids. The CDR3 loop reads CASSQLPGRASQGGYTF. DNA of the CDR3: TGCGCCAGCAGCCAACTCCCAGGCAGGGCCAGCCAGGGGGGCTACACCTTC.

The rearrangement joins TRBV4-1 to TRBJ2-3; D unresolved. This CDR3 region has 14 residues. Trimming took off 0 bases at V and 0 bases at J, with 4 bases between the two ends. Germline CDR1 MGHRA, CDR2 YSYEKL. The CDR3, as DNA: TGCGCCAGCAGCCAAGACCGTAGCACAGATACGCAGTATTTT. Translation gives CASSQDRSTDTQYF.